Listed below are T cell receptor beta chains from one sample, sequenced in a study of T cells in tuberculosis. Here immunoSEQ multiplex PCR was the method, and the copy in TCRdb shows in-frame clones only, minus some. The sample has about 58,000 clones, roughly 88% seen once; the top ten hold around a fifth. Input material: CD1b-GMM tetramer-negative cells sorted from PBMCs. The receptors were gathered from an adult woman with latent tuberculosis. The CDR3 runs from the conserved cysteine through the conserved F or W. D genes are given only for firm matches. A row's size may be missing; if present it is once, few, many or a size class.

>TRBD2|NA|TRBJ2-3|TRBV4-3
CASSQDLAAGGSDTQYF
TGCGCCAGCAGCCAAGATCTGGCAGCGGGGGGATCAGATACGCAGTATTTT
>TRBD2|NA|TRBJ2-2|TRBV29-1
CSVDRGGTGELFF
TGCAGCGTTGATAGGGGAGGGACCGGGGAGCTGTTTTTT
>NA|NA|TRBJ1-2|TRBV4-1
CASSQDEVDHYGYTF
TGCGCCAGCAGCCAAGATGAGGTAGATCACTATGGCTACACCTTC
>NA|NA|TRBJ1-1|TRBV2
CASSRQTAEAFF
TGTGCCAGCAGTCGACAGACCGCTGAAGCTTTCTTT
>NA|once|TRBJ2-1|TRBV5-1
CASSDQGWDGFF
TGCGCCAGCAGCGACCAGGGGTGGGATGGGTTCTTC
>NA|NA|TRBJ2-2|TRBV5-6
CASSPSNTGELFF
TGTGCCAGCAGCCCTTCCAACACCGGGGAGCTGTTTTTT
>NA|NA|TRBJ2-3|TRBV18
CASKTNPTTDTQYF
TGTGCCAGCAAGACTAATCCCACCACAGATACGCAGTATTTT
>NA|NA|TRBJ1-5|TRBV21-1
CASSKGRDSEGNQPQHF
TGTGCCAGCAGCAAAGGGAGGGACTCAGAAGGCAATCAGCCCCAGCATTTT
>TRBD2|NA|TRBJ2-2|TRBV28
CASSTREVLFTGELFF
TGTGCCAGCAGTACGCGGGAGGTACTTTTTACCGGGGAGCTGTTTTTT
>NA|NA|TRBJ1-6|TRBV28
CASRPVQGPRSSYNSPLHF
TGTGCCAGCAGGCCTGTGCAGGGGCCCCGGAGCTCCTATAATTCACCCCTCCACTTT
>NA|NA|TRBJ1-6|TRBV9
CASSAGDSPLHF
TGTGCCAGCAGCGCGGGAGACTCACCCCTCCACTTT
>NA|NA|TRBJ1-3|TRBV5-1
CASSTGTGNTIYF
TGCGCCAGCAGCACGGGAACTGGAAACACCATATATTTT
>TRBD1|NA|TRBJ2-5|TRBV7-3
CASSSDRGETQYF
TGTGCCAGCAGCTCGGACAGGGGAGAGACCCAGTACTTC
>TRBD1|NA|TRBJ2-2|TRBV7-9
CASSPGTVVLKEDTGELFF
TGTGCCAGCAGCCCCGGGACAGTCGTTCTAAAGGAGGACACCGGGGAGCTGTTTTTT
>NA|NA|TRBJ1-4|TRBV7-6
CASSFLGGVDSNEKLFF
TGTGCCAGCAGCTTTTTGGGGGGTGTAGATTCTAATGAAAAACTGTTTTTT
>NA|few|TRBJ1-1|TRBV7-9
CASSLFDSEAFF
TGTGCCAGCAGCTTATTTGACAGCGAAGCTTTCTTT
>NA|NA|TRBJ1-2|TRBV29-1
CSVEVWSGDYGYTF
TGCAGCGTTGAAGTCTGGTCAGGGGACTATGGCTACACCTTC
>TRBD1|NA|TRBJ1-5|TRBV6-1
CASIFRQGFDQPQHF
TGTGCCAGCATTTTCCGACAGGGCTTTGATCAGCCCCAGCATTTT
>NA|NA|TRBJ2-4|TRBV14
CASSQAGAKNIQYF
TGTGCCAGCAGCCAAGCCGGGGCCAAAAACATTCAGTACTTC
>NA|NA|TRBJ2-1|TRBV7-2
CASSLVFKYNEQFF
TGTGCCAGCAGCTTAGTGTTTAAATACAATGAGCAGTTCTTC
>NA|NA|TRBJ2-6|TRBV29-1
CSVEGLSGANVLTF
TGCAGCGTTGAGGGACTCTCTGGGGCCAACGTCCTGACTTTC
>NA|once|TRBJ2-7|TRBV28
CASGDKPYEQYF
TGTGCCAGCGGAGATAAACCCTACGAGCAGTACTTC
>NA|NA|TRBJ1-2|TRBV6-5
CASSSPGTDGYTF
TGTGCCAGCAGTTCTCCGGGAACAGATGGCTACACCTTC
>NA|NA|TRBJ2-2|TRBV30
CAWSVVGGPGELFF
TGTGCCTGGAGTGTAGTCGGTGGTCCCGGGGAGCTGTTTTTT
>NA|NA|TRBJ1-2|TRBV11-2
CASSVRQTNYGYTF
TGTGCCAGCAGCGTTCGTCAGACTAACTATGGCTACACCTTC
>NA|NA|TRBJ1-1|TRBV9
CASSGTLNTEAFF
TGTGCCAGCTCCGGGACTTTGAACACTGAAGCTTTCTTT
>TRBD2|NA|TRBJ2-1|TRBV5-6
CASSLGAGGNEQFF
TGTGCCAGCAGCTTGGGGGCGGGAGGCAATGAGCAGTTCTTC
>TRBD2|NA|TRBJ2-3|TRBV29-1
CSVEEVAGFTDTQYF
TGCAGCGTTGAAGAGGTAGCGGGATTCACAGATACGCAGTATTTT
>NA|NA|TRBJ1-1|TRBV29-1
CSVALAVRASTEAFF
TGCAGCGTAGCCCTTGCCGTAAGAGCGAGCACTGAAGCTTTCTTT
>NA|NA|TRBJ2-7|TRBV10-3
CAIQMDRGSYEQYF
TGTGCCATCCAAATGGATCGGGGTTCCTACGAGCAGTACTTC
>TRBD2|NA|TRBJ2-1|TRBV9
CASSALAPGAGVRYEQFF
TGTGCCAGCAGCGCCCTAGCTCCCGGAGCGGGAGTCAGGTATGAGCAGTTCTTC
>NA|NA|TRBJ1-5|TRBV2
CASRATGNQPQHF
TGTGCCAGCAGGGCTACAGGGAATCAGCCCCAGCATTTT
>TRBD1|NA|TRBJ1-2|TRBV7-2
CASSLGLPGQGRGYTF
TGTGCCAGCAGCTTAGGATTACCGGGACAGGGCCGAGGCTACACCTTC
>TRBD2|NA|TRBJ2-1|TRBV9
CASSGRLAGEQFF
TGTGCCAGCAGCGGACGACTAGCTGGCGAGCAGTTCTTC
>NA|once|TRBJ2-3|TRBV28
CASTTRWGGPDTQYF
TGTGCCAGCACCACCCGGTGGGGGGGCCCAGATACGCAGTATTTT
>NA|NA|TRBJ2-7|TRBV7-2
CASAPRAEAEQYF
TGTGCCAGCGCCCCGCGCGCAGAGGCCGAGCAGTACTTC
>NA|once|TRBJ1-2|TRBV7-9
CASSLQINYGYTF
TGTGCCAGCAGCTTACAGATAAACTATGGCTACACCTTC
>TRBD1|once|TRBJ1-1|TRBV18
CASSPNRGDTEAFF
TGTGCCAGCTCACCAAACAGGGGAGACACTGAAGCTTTCTTT
>NA|NA|TRBJ1-1|TRBV19
CASSAGTSKRDTEAFF
TGTGCCAGTAGTGCGGGGACTTCCAAAAGGGACACTGAAGCTTTCTTT
>NA|NA|TRBJ2-7|TRBV6-6
CASSYGGGKYEQYF
TGTGCCAGCAGTTATGGGGGGGGCAAGTACGAGCAGTACTTC
>TRBD1|NA|TRBJ1-2|TRBV30
CAWSRQGYGYTF
TGTGCCTGGAGTAGACAGGGCTATGGCTACACCTTC
>NA|NA|TRBJ2-1|TRBV6-5
CASSYDGGSYNEQFF
TGTGCCAGCAGTTATGACGGGGGATCTTACAATGAGCAGTTCTTC
>TRBD1|NA|TRBJ2-1|TRBV7-2
CASSEGQETNEQFF
TGTGCCAGCAGCGAAGGACAGGAGACCAATGAGCAGTTCTTC
>NA|NA|TRBJ2-7|TRBV2
CASSVGGSYEQYF
TGTGCCAGCAGTGTAGGGGGAAGCTACGAGCAGTACTTC
>NA|NA|TRBJ2-7|TRBV30
CAWSFRQGHFYEQYF
TGTGCCTGGAGTTTCCGTCAGGGACACTTCTACGAGCAGTACTTC
>NA|NA|TRBJ2-5|TRBV5-8
CASSLAPGVETQYF
TGTGCCAGCAGCTTGGCCCCGGGGGTCGAGACCCAGTACTTC
>NA|once|TRBJ1-2|TRBV5-4
CASSPQQVPRHGYTF
TGTGCCAGCAGCCCTCAGCAGGTCCCCCGCCATGGCTACACCTTC
>NA|few|TRBJ1-2|TRBV23-1
CASITGTPYGYTF
TGCGCCAGCATCACAGGTACCCCCTATGGCTACACCTTC
>TRBD1|NA|TRBJ1-1|TRBV7-9
CASSLAQGVTEAFF
TGTGCCAGCAGCTTAGCGCAGGGGGTTACTGAAGCTTTCTTT
>NA|NA|TRBJ1-5|TRBV27
CASSLSPYNQPQHF
TGTGCCAGCAGTTTATCCCCTTACAATCAGCCCCAGCATTTT
>NA|NA|TRBJ2-2|TRBV7-9
CASSLVRRVIGELFF
TGTGCCAGCAGCTTAGTGCGCAGGGTGATCGGGGAGCTGTTTTTT
>TRBD1|NA|TRBJ1-2|TRBV5-6
CASSPGATGVYGYTF
TGTGCCAGCAGCCCTGGAGCGACAGGGGTTTATGGCTACACCTTC
>TRBD2|NA|TRBJ2-5|TRBV4-2
CASSQGLGGGQETQYF
TGTGCCAGCAGCCAAGGGCTTGGCGGGGGGCAAGAGACCCAGTACTTC
>NA|once|TRBJ2-7|TRBV4-2
CASSPGWDLDPYEQYF
TGTGCCAGCAGCCCTGGTTGGGACTTAGACCCCTACGAGCAGTACTTC